The 14 T cell receptor beta chains below all came from one sample that was sequenced in a study of cytomegalovirus exposure and HLA in healthy donors. Amplification used 60 Vbeta primers and 13 Jbeta primers. Repertoires were generated with immunoSEQ multiplex PCR, while TCRdb's copy carries only in-frame clones and drops some. The profile shows about 190,000 clones, over 70% of them singletons. Sequenced sample: PBMCs. Source of these receptors: a young man in good health and CMV-seronegative.

V and J are TRBV28 and TRBJ2-7; 9 nucleotides match TRBD1. Germline V gene data show CDR1 as MDHEN and CDR2 as SYDVKM. This CDR3 region has 13 residues. J gave up 10 bases and V 6 bases, and 10 bases lay outside the gene matches. The DNA for the CDR3 is TGTGCCAGCAGGCCGGGACAGGGCGACCCCCAGTACTTC. Encoded protein: CASRPGQGDPQYF.

This chain joins TRBV6-5 and TRBJ2-1, with TRBD2 identical over 7 bases. The CDR3 consists of 13 residues. V was pared by 5 bases and J by 9 bases, with 7 bases of the junction left unmatched. The germline gives CDR1 MNHEY, CDR2 SVGAGI. For the CDR3, the DNA is TGTGCCAGCAGTCGAACCCCTAGCGGTGAGCAGTTCTTC. This sequence encodes CASSRTPSGEQFF.

This clone was picked up one time. This sequence joins TRBV9 and TRBJ1-6; D is ambiguous. The ends were cut back, 0 bases at V and 7 bases at J, with 11 bases in the middle. The germline gives CDR1 SGDLS, CDR2 YYNGEE. The CDR3 has 15 amino acids. The CDR3: CASSVAPYENSPLHF. The CDR3 region has the DNA TGTGCCAGCAGCGTAGCACCTTACGAGAATTCACCCCTCCACTTT.

This chain joins TRBV4-1 and TRBJ2-3, with 8 bases aligning to TRBD2. Germline CDR1 reads MGHRA; CDR2 reads YSYEKL. This CDR3 spans 18 amino acids. J was trimmed by 3 bases and V by 3 bases; bases with no gene match: 14. The CDR3 nucleotides read TGCGCCAGCAGCCATAGACTTTCGGGACTAGAGACGACAGATACGCAGTATTTT. Its protein is CASSHRLSGLETTDTQYF.

As for this clone: One end of the junction is discordant with germline, which a read error may explain. This sequence joins TRBV7-9 and TRBJ2-3; D uncertain. Germline V CDR1 and CDR2: SEHNR, FQNEAQ (reference sequence). This CDR3 is built from 11 residues. The CDR3 DNA reads as TGTGCCAGCAGCTCGACATGGGCAACACATTTT. Residues: CASSSTWATHF.

This chain links TRBV4-1 with TRBJ1-1; no reliable D call. The V end lost 4 bases, the J end lost 7 bases, and 13 bases lay between the germline ends. This CDR3 is 13 amino acids long. Germline V gives CDR1 MGHRA, CDR2 YSYEKL. The CDR3: CASSPRAVGEAFF. DNA for the CDR3: TGCGCCAGCAGCCCGCGGGCTGTGGGTGAAGCTTTCTTT.

V gene TRBV5-8 combines with J gene TRBJ1-1; the match to TRBD1 covers 10 bases. This CDR3 spans 15 amino acids. Germline V CDR1 and CDR2: SGHTS, YDEGEE. V trimming: 4 bases; J trimming: 8 bases; junction bases outside the gene matches: 11. This CDR3 is CASSVSGTGVLEAFF. CDR3 nucleotide sequence: TGTGCCAGCAGCGTATCCGGGACAGGGGTACTGGAAGCTTTCTTT.

V and J are TRBV5-6 and TRBJ2-7, with 8 bases identical to TRBD2. Germline loops: CDR1 SGHDT, CDR2 YYEEEE. The CDR3 length is 14 residues. With 3 bases clipped from V and 2 bases from J, the junction kept 4 bases outside the gene matches. The CDR3 nucleotides read TGTGCCAGCAGCTCCGCGGGGGGACCCTACGAGCAGTACTTC. It is translated as CASSSAGGPYEQYF.

The chain joins TRBV27 to TRBJ2-7; a possible D gene is TRBD2 (6 bases). CDR1 is MNHEY and CDR2 is SMNVEV in the germline V gene (reference sequence). The V end was cut by 2 bases, the J end by 1 base, with 12 bases between. This CDR3 is built from 15 residues. The CDR3 loop is CASSLGPGVSYEQYF. CDR3 DNA sequence: TGTGCCAGCAGTTTAGGTCCGGGAGTATCCTACGAGCAGTACTTC.

The J gene is TRBJ2-1, the V gene TRBV5-1; 10 bases fit TRBD1. J lost 7 bases, V lost 2 bases, and 3 bases had no gene match. CDR3 length: 14 residues. Germline V gene sequence: CDR1 SGHRS, CDR2 YFSETQ. The CDR3 loop is CASSFGQGVNEQFF. The CDR3 nucleotides read TGCGCCAGCAGCTTTGGACAGGGGGTTAATGAGCAGTTCTTC.

This chain connects TRBV27 to TRBJ1-4; D is perhaps TRBD1 (5 bases). The CDR3 has 15 amino acids. V dropped 5 bases and J dropped 7 bases, with 17 bases sitting between them. The V gene's germline CDR1 is MNHEY and CDR2 SMNVEV (reference sequence). The CDR3 DNA reads TGTGCCAGCAGTAAGAGCAGGCGGCAGGGTGAAAAACTGTTTTTT. Its protein product is CASSKSRRQGEKLFF.

The J gene is TRBJ2-3, the V gene TRBV7-2; tentatively, D is TRBD2 (6 bases). The germline CDR1 and CDR2 sequences are SGHTA and FQGNSA. The V end was cut by 3 bases, the J end by 0 bases, with 10 bases between. This CDR3 region has 15 residues. CDR3 DNA sequence: TGTGCCAGCAGCTTGCGCGGGACTAGCACAGATACGCAGTATTTT. Translation: CASSLRGTSTDTQYF.

This clone was detected once. V is TRBV10-3 and J is TRBJ2-3; D may be TRBD2 (7 bases). The CDR3 runs to 15 residues. The V end was cut by 8 bases, the J end by 2 bases, with 17 bases between. Germline CDR1 is ENHRY and CDR2 is SYGVKD. CDR3 protein: CAIGEGEGLTDTQYF. CDR3 bases: TGTGCCATCGGGGAGGGGGAGGGTCTCACAGATACGCAGTATTTT.

The chain employs TRBV7-2 and TRBJ1-1, with no clear D. Germline CDR1 reads SGHTA; CDR2 reads FQGNSA. This CDR3 comprises 13 residues. V was clipped by 4 bases and J by 3 bases, with 9 bases between them. DNA for the CDR3: TGTGCCAGCAGCTCAGAGGCATACACTGAAGCTTTCTTT. Amino acid sequence: CASSSEAYTEAFF.